The clone carrying this T cell receptor beta chain was seen a handful of times. Newly diagnosed patients aged 18 to 65 had hyperthyroidism of under 2 months' duration. On the basis of clinical symptoms, serum thyroxine and TRAb, thyroid ultrasound and orbital computed tomography, diagnoses were made. RNA transcripts gave rise to amplified TCR beta CDR3 regions. HTBI primers were employed in a first-round RT-PCR of the TCR CDR3. Using its own MiXCR run on the multiplex PCR reads, TCRdb lists one record per CDR3 protein. The sample holds some 720,000 distinct CDR3 sequences, about a sixth seen once. The entry originates in a study of T cells in Graves' hyperthyroidism and ophthalmopathy. Germline trimming cut 2 bases from V and 4 bases from J; bases unmatched to any gene: 7. CDR1 is SQVTM and CDR2 is ANQGSEA in the germline V gene. This CDR3 has 15 residues.

The V gene is TRBV29-1, the J gene TRBJ2-3; 9 bases agree with TRBD2. The clonotype was recovered from a man aged 18 to 29 with Graves' hyperthyroidism. The source material was blood. CDR3 sequence: CSVETREGFADTQYF. In nucleotides, the CDR3 is TGCAGCGTTGAAACGCGGGAGGGTTTCGCAGATACGCAGTATTTT.